This T cell receptor (beta chain) derives from a study of control samples from healthy donors and cancer patients. This clone was picked up one time. Trimming pared 3 bases from V and 9 bases from J, leaving 15 bases between. This CDR3 has 15 amino acids. Per germline, CDR1 ENHRY and CDR2 SYGVKD. Clones were read by immunoSEQ multiplex PCR, and TCRdb kept only the in-frame ones, dropping some. The sample consists of about 130,000 clones, about 93% of them appearing once. The J gene is TRBJ1-6, the V gene TRBV10-3; D remains ambiguous. The TCR sequence derives from a man in his late teens or twenties in good health. Sequences were obtained from blood. CDR3 sequence (DNA): TGTGCCATCAGTGACGTTTCGGCAGCTTTTTCACCCCTCCACTTT. This encodes CAISDVSAAFSPLHF.